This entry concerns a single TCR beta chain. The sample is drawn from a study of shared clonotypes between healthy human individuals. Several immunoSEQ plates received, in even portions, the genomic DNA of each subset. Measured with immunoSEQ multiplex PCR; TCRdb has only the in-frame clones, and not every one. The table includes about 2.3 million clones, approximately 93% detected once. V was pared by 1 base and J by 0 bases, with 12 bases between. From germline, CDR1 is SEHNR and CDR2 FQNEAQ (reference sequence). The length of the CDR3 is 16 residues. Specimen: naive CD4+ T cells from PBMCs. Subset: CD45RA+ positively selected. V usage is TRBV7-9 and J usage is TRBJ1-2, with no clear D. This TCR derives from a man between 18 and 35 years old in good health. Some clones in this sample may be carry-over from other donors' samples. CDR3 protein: CASSLEGNRANYGYTF. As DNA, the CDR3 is TGTGCCAGCAGCTTAGAAGGGAACAGAGCTAACTATGGCTACACCTTC.